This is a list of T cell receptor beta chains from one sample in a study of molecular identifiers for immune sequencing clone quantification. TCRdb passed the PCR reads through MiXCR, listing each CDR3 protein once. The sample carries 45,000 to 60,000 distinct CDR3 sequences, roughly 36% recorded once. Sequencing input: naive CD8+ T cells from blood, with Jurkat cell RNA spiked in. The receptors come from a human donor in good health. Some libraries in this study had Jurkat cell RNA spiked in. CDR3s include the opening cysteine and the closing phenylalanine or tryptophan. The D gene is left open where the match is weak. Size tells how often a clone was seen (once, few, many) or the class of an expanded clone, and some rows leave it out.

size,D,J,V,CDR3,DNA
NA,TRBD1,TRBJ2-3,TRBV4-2,CASSRGQYTDTQNF,TGTGCCAGCAGCCGGGGACAGTACACAGATACGCAGAATTTT
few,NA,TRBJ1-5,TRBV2,CASRVGNFNQPQHF,TGTGCCAGCAGGGTAGGCAATTTCAATCAGCCCCAGCATTTT
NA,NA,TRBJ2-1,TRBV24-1,CATSDLGGSSYNEQFF,TGTGCCACCAGTGATTTGGGAGGGAGCTCCTACAATGAGCAGTTCTTC
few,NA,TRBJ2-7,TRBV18,CASSPIGGNYEQYF,TGTGCCAGCTCACCAATCGGGGGAAATTACGAGCAGTACTTC
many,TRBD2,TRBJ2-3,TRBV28,CASSLGLAGEVTLFGDTQYF,TGTGCCAGCAGTTTAGGGCTAGCGGGAGAAGTTACCTTGTTTGGAGATACGCAGTATTTT
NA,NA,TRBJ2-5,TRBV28,CASSHALREETQYF,TGTGCCAGCAGTCACGCCTTGAGAGAGGAGACCCAGTACTTC
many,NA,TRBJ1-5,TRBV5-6,CASSFTQGNSKNQPQHF,TGTGCCAGCAGCTTCACCCAGGGTAATAGTAAAAATCAGCCCCAGCATTTT
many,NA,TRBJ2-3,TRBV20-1,CSAREDKGTDTQYF,TGCAGTGCTAGAGAGGATAAAGGCACAGATACGCAGTATTTT
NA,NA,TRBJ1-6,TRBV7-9,CASSLTPQLFDSPLHF,TGTGCCAGCAGCTTAACCCCACAGCTTTTCGATTCACCCCTCCACTTT
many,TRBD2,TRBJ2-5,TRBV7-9,CASSRLAGGETQYF,TGTGCCAGCAGCCGACTAGCGGGAGGAGAGACCCAGTACTTC
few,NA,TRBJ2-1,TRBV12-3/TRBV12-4,CAIPRDSAGNEQFF,TGTGCCATACCCCGGGACTCGGCGGGCAATGAGCAGTTCTTC
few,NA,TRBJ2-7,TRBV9,CASSVAGDESYEQYF,TGTGCCAGCAGCGTAGCGGGAGATGAGTCCTACGAGCAGTACTTC
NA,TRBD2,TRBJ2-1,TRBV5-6,CASSSRLAGVVEQFF,TGTGCCAGCAGCTCAAGACTAGCGGGAGTAGTTGAGCAGTTCTTC
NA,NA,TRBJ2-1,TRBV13,CASSQRASSRQFF,TGTGCCAGCAGCCAACGGGCCTCCTCCCGGCAGTTCTTC
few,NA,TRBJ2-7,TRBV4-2,CASSQDLVGWEQYF,TGTGCCAGCAGCCAAGATTTGGTGGGGTGGGAGCAGTACTTC
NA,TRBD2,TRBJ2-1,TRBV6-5,CAASGLAGGNEQFF,TGTGCCGCCAGCGGGCTAGCGGGAGGCAATGAGCAGTTCTTC
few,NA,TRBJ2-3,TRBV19,CASNDRGDTQYF,TGTGCCAGTAACGACCGGGGAGATACGCAGTATTTT
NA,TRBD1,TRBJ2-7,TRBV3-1,CASSPSLGTGAYEQYF,TGTGCCAGCAGCCCTTCTCTCGGGACAGGGGCCTACGAGCAGTACTTC
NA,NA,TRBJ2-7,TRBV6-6,CASSYWTVYEQYF,TGTGCCAGCAGTTACTGGACGGTCTACGAGCAGTACTTC
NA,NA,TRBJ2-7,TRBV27,CASSTRGADYEQYF,TGTGCCAGCAGTACCCGGGGGGCAGACTACGAGCAGTACTTC
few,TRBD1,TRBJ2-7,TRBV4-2,CASSQRTGGVSGGKYEQYF,TGTGCCAGCAGCCAAAGGACAGGGGGCGTTTCGGGTGGAAAGTACGAGCAGTACTTC
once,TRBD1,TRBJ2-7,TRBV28,CASCLVDRGAYEQYF,TGTGCCAGCTGTTTGGTGGACAGGGGGGCCTACGAGCAGTACTTC
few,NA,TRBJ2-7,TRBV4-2,CASSQDPRYEQYF,TGTGCCAGCAGCCAAGATCCCCGATACGAGCAGTACTTC
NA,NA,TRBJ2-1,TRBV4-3,CASRRGASCTF,TGCGCCAGCAGACGCGGGGCTAGCTGTACATTC
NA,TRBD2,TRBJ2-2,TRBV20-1,CSARKLAGGIGELFF,TGCAGTGCTAGAAAACTAGCGGGAGGGATCGGGGAGCTGTTTTTT
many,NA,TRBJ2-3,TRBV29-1,CSVETITDTDTQYF,TGCAGCGTTGAAACTATCACTGACACAGATACGCAGTATTTT
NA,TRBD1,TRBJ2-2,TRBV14,CASTPGGYTGELFF,TGTGCCAGCACCCCAGGGGGCTACACCGGGGAGCTGTTTTTT
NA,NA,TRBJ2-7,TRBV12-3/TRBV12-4,CASSVGTAYEQYF,TGTGCCAGCAGCGTAGGGACGGCCTACGAGCAGTACTTC
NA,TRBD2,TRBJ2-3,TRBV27,CASSLISGSTDTQYF,TGTGCCAGCAGCCTTATTAGCGGGAGCACAGATACGCAGTATTTT
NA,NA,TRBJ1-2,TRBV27,CASSLSPVAGGGYTF,TGTGCCAGCAGTCTTTCGCCGGTTGCTGGCGGGGGCTACACCTTC
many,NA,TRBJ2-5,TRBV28,CASSRPQEGEETQYF,TGTGCCAGCAGCCGACCCCAGGAGGGCGAAGAGACCCAGTACTTC
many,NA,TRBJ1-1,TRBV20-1,CSASNTHTEAFF,TGCAGTGCTTCCAACACCCACACTGAAGCTTTCTTT
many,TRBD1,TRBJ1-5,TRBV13,CASSQGAWQPQHF,TGTGCCAGCAGCCAGGGGGCTTGGCAGCCCCAGCATTTT
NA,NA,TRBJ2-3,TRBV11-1,CASSLVGGPTDTQYF,TGTGCCAGCAGCTTAGTCGGCGGGCCCACAGATACGCAGTATTTT
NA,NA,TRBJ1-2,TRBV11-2,CASSFGGSQYGYTF,TGTGCCAGCAGCTTTGGTGGCAGCCAGTATGGCTACACCTTC
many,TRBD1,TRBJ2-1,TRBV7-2,CASSLEYRTGLNEQFF,TGTGCCAGCAGCTTAGAGTATAGGACAGGACTTAATGAGCAGTTCTTC
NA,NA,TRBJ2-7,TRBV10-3,CAISEPRGDEQYF,TGTGCCATCAGTGAGCCCCGCGGGGACGAGCAGTACTTC
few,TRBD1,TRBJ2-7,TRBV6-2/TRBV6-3,CASKDRAWTLPYEQYF,TGTGCCAGCAAAGACAGGGCCTGGACGTTGCCCTACGAGCAGTACTTC
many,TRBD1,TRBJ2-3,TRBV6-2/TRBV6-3,CAGTGERDTQYF,TGTGCTGGGACAGGGGAGAGAGATACGCAGTATTTT
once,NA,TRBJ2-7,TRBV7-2,CASSLEGYRSSYEQYF,TGTGCCAGCAGCTTAGAGGGTTACCGCAGTTCCTACGAGCAGTACTTC